Here is one TCR beta chain with its context. Antigen: not known. TCRdb re-analyzed the 5' RACE reads; it lists each CDR3 protein once, without DNA. The record lists roughly 390,000 distinct CDR3 sequences, of which the ten most abundant hold over 4%. Germline V gene data show CDR1 as MNHNS and CDR2 as SASEGT. The CDR3 has 14 amino acids. The entry originates in a study of T cells expressing NK-cell markers. Study as a whole: One of the eight sequenced donors was seronegative, whereas the other seven were HCMV-seropositive. Study observations and caveats: There remained a lack of clarity about HCMV specificity of expanded NKG2C+ T cell clones.

The rearrangement joins TRBV6-1 to TRBJ2-7; the D call of TRBD1 rests on TCRdb alone, since no DNA is present to check it. The specimen was blood T cells: a sorted CD56 or NKG2C T cell subset, CD4+ or CD8+ T cells, or bulk PBMC T cells (not recorded which). This clonotype was sampled from a man aged 18-75 years in good health. CDR3 in amino acids: CASSRTGGGYEQYF.